These 25 T cell receptor beta chains were all obtained from the same sample, sequenced in a study of cytomegalovirus exposure and HLA in healthy donors. The PCR was carried out with 60 Vbeta primers and 13 Jbeta primers. Sequencing used immunoSEQ multiplex PCR; TCRdb keeps in-frame clones, though not all of them. In the table there are 95,000 to 150,000 clones, roughly three fifths of which are singletons. The material sequenced was PBMCs. All receptors come from a man in his late teens or twenties in good health and CMV-seronegative.

Remarks on this clone: One end of the junction varies from germline; a read error may be responsible. The chain combines TRBV7-9 with TRBJ2-1, with D possibly TRBD1 on 6 matching bases. The CDR3 is made up of 15 amino acids. Looked up from germline, CDR1 is SEHNR and CDR2 is FQNEAQ (reference sequence). CDR3 residues: CSSSSTQFSGDEQFF. The CDR3 coding sequence is TGTTCCAGCAGCTCCACCCAGTTCTCAGGGGATGAGCAGTTCTTC.

This clone turned up a few times. The CDR3 here is CSAQGSPYEQYF. In DNA form, the CDR3 reads TGCAGCGCCCAAGGGAGCCCCTACGAGCAGTACTTC. This chain joins TRBV29-1 and TRBJ2-7; TRBD2 might be the D (5 bases). Trimming cost V 7 bases and J 2 bases, with 12 bases left between them. This CDR3 spans 12 amino acids. Germline V gene sequence: CDR1 SQVTM, CDR2 ANQGSEA.

The rearrangement joins TRBV2 to TRBJ1-5; D perhaps matches TRBD1 (5 bases). Germline V gene sequence: CDR1 SNHLY, CDR2 FYNNEI. V was cut by 6 bases and J by 4 bases, with 25 bases left in between. The CDR3 length is 18 residues. The CDR3 sequence: CASSSPGRGGDGNQPQHF. The CDR3 DNA reads as TGTGCCAGCAGCTCCCCCGGGCGAGGAGGGGATGGAAATCAGCCCCAGCATTTT.

The chain recombines TRBV4-2 with TRBJ2-3, with 7 bases that match TRBD1. CDR1 and CDR2 from the germline V gene are LGHNA and YNFKEQ. Unmatched junction bases numbered 16, after V lost 0 bases and J lost 10 bases. This CDR3 region has 17 residues. The CDR3 region is CASSQDYTPGTDPSQYF. CDR3 sequence (DNA): TGTGCCAGCAGCCAAGACTATACTCCTGGGACAGATCCCTCGCAGTATTTT.

This clone showed up just once. This rearrangement joins TRBV6-1 to TRBJ2-7; D gene uncertain. Germline lookup yields CDR1 MNHNS and CDR2 SASEGT. The CDR3 is 14 residues long. Trimming pared 6 bases from V and 5 bases from J, leaving 17 bases between. The CDR3 coding sequence is TGTGCCAGCAGGAGAGGCGTGACCGCCGACGAGCAGTACTTC. Translated: CASRRGVTADEQYF.

V and J are TRBV18 and TRBJ2-7, with D possibly matching TRBD1 (6 bases). Trimming removed 3 bases from V and 2 bases from J, with 14 bases in between. Germline CDR1 is KGHSH and CDR2 is LQKENI. CDR3 length equals 15 residues. Here the CDR3 DNA reads TGTGCCAGCTCACCCGGCCAGGGGATTCCCTACGAGCAGTACTTC. Its translation is CASSPGQGIPYEQYF.

The chain recombines TRBV5-4 with TRBJ2-2; 11 positions agree with TRBD2. Trimming removed 4 bases from V and 7 bases from J; junction bases left unmatched: 9. The CDR3 has 16 residues. CDR1 is SGHNT and CDR2 is YYREEE in the germline V gene (reference sequence). The CDR3 DNA is TGTGCCAGCAGCACCGAGACTAGCGGGATATACGGGGAGCTGTTTTTT. Protein product: CASSTETSGIYGELFF. The full variable domain, rest sourced from reference TRBV5-4 and TRBJ2-2, is ETGVTQSPTHLIKTRGQQVTLRCSSQSGHNTVSWYQQALGQGPQFIFQYYREEENGRGNFPPRFSGLQFPNYSSELNVNALELDDSALYLCASSTETSGIYGELFFGEGSRLTVL.

The rearrangement links TRBV13 to TRBJ2-5; 7 nucleotides agree with TRBD1. V shed 5 bases, J shed 4 bases, and the junction held 4 bases outside the gene matches. The CDR3 runs to 13 residues. Germline V gives CDR1 PRHDT, CDR2 FYEKMQ (reference sequence). The CDR3 sequence is CASSRQGRETQYF. CDR3 nucleotides: TGTGCCAGCAGCCGACAGGGTAGAGAGACCCAGTACTTC.

This clone occurred a few times. The chain carries TRBV6-5 and TRBJ1-2; no clear D gene. The CDR3 is 12 amino acids. Germline V gives CDR1 MNHEY, CDR2 SVGAGI. V dropped 6 bases and J dropped 3 bases, with 8 bases sitting between them. For the CDR3, the DNA is TGTGCCAGCAGGTCTGTCGACTATGGCTACACCTTC. This gives the protein CASRSVDYGYTF.

This clone was found once. A read error may account for a junction end that differs from germline. The rearrangement joins TRBV10-1 to TRBJ2-1; D may be TRBD2 (5 bases). The germline gives CDR1 WNHNN, CDR2 SYGVQD (reference sequence). This CDR3 contains 15 residues. The DNA of the CDR3 is TGCCCCAGCAGTGATGGAGCGGCCGGCAACAATGAGCAGTTCTTC. This gives the protein CPSSDGAAGNNEQFF.

This clone was detected a few times. The chain carries TRBV6-5 and TRBJ2-7; TRBD1 aligns across 9 bases. The V segment lost 7 bases and the J segment 1 base; nucleotides outside the gene matches: 8. The germline gives CDR1 MNHEY, CDR2 SVGAGI. This CDR3 is built from 15 residues. The CDR3: CASTGAGTGSYEQYF. The CDR3 coding sequence is TGTGCCAGCACGGGGGCCGGGACAGGGTCCTACGAGCAGTACTTC.

The chain employs TRBV28 and TRBJ2-4, with TRBD2 matching over 15 bases. Per germline, CDR1 MDHEN and CDR2 SYDVKM. The junction had 7 bases not matched to a gene; V was cut back by 6 bases and J by 4 bases. The CDR3 spans 17 residues. The DNA of the CDR3 is TGTGCCAGCAGCTTGCCGGGACTAGCGGGAGGTAAAAACATTCAGTACTTC. This sequence encodes CASSLPGLAGGKNIQYF. The full variable domain, with the rest looked up from reference TRBV28 and TRBJ2-4, is DVKVTQSSRYLVKRTGEKVFLECVQDMDHENMFWYRQDPGLGLRLIYFSYDVKMKEKGDIPEGYSVSREKKERFSLILESASTNQTSMYLCASSLPGLAGGKNIQYFGAGTRLSVL.

The chain employs TRBV7-7 and TRBJ2-3; 8 bases line up with TRBD1. CDR1 is SSHAT, CDR2 FNYEAQ, per germline (reference sequence). After removal of 1 base from V and 3 bases from J, the junction contained 6 bases not matched to a gene. The CDR3 runs to 16 residues. CDR3 sequence: CASSLEPGGATDTQYF. As DNA, the CDR3 is TGTGCCAGCAGCTTAGAGCCAGGGGGCGCGACAGATACGCAGTATTTT. Complete variable domain (other parts from reference TRBV7-7 and TRBJ2-3): GAGVSQSPRYKVTKRGQDVTLRCDPISSHATLYWYQQALGQGPEFLTYFNYEAQPDKSGLPSDRFSAERPEGSISTLTIQRTEQRDSAMYRCASSLEPGGATDTQYFGPGTRLTVL.

The chain employs TRBV28 and TRBJ1-1, with D tentatively TRBD1 (5 bases). CDR1 and CDR2 from the germline V gene are MDHEN and SYDVKM. V was shortened by 6 bases and J by 6 bases, with 17 bases between the two germline ends. The length of the CDR3 is 14 residues. The CDR3 region is CASSPRGSSAEAFF. The CDR3 coding sequence is TGTGCCAGCAGCCCCCGGGGGAGCTCCGCTGAAGCTTTCTTT.

In its sample, this clone was seen a few times. The rearrangement joins TRBV7-7 to TRBJ2-7; the D gene is possibly TRBD2 (6 bases). The V gene lost 2 bases and the J gene lost 2 bases, with 7 bases spanning the gap. The germline CDR1 and CDR2 sequences are SSHAT and FNYEAQ (reference sequence). This CDR3 spans 13 amino acids. CDR3 sequence (DNA): TGTGCCAGCAGCTTATCGGGGGCCTACGAGCAGTACTTC. It codes for CASSLSGAYEQYF.

This clone came up once. V is TRBV15 and J is TRBJ1-1, with 8 bases that match TRBD1. V lost 5 bases to trimming and J lost 1 base; unmatched junction nucleotides: 3. The germline V gene encodes CDR1 LNHNV and CDR2 YYDKDF (reference sequence). The CDR3 covers 14 residues. The CDR3 region has the DNA TGTGCCACCAGCTATGGGACAGGGAACACTGAAGCTTTCTTT. This codes for CATSYGTGNTEAFF.

The V call is TRBV28, the J call TRBJ1-4, with 9 positions matching TRBD1. The CDR3 has 15 residues. In germline, CDR1 is MDHEN, CDR2 SYDVKM. With V trimmed by 2 bases and J by 5 bases, 3 bases remained unmatched. CDR3: CASSLHGTGNEKLFF. For the CDR3, the DNA is TGTGCCAGCAGTTTACACGGGACAGGGAATGAAAAACTGTTTTTT.

The V and J genes are TRBV5-4 and TRBJ2-7; 7 nucleotides agree with TRBD1. CDR1 and CDR2 (germline): SGHNT, YYREEE (reference sequence). The CDR3 has 15 residues. The ends lost 2 bases at V and 0 bases at J; junction bases unmatched: 5. Written as DNA, the CDR3 is TGTGCCAGCAGCTTTCGCGGACAGGCCTCCTACGAGCAGTACTTC. Its protein is CASSFRGQASYEQYF. Full variable domain (outside the CDR3, taken from reference TRBV5-4 and TRBJ2-7): ETGVTQSPTHLIKTRGQQVTLRCSSQSGHNTVSWYQQALGQGPQFIFQYYREEENGRGNFPPRFSGLQFPNYSSELNVNALELDDSALYLCASSFRGQASYEQYFGPGTRLTVT.

CDR3 coding DNA: TGTGCCAGCAGTTCCCCGACTAGCGGGAGAACCGAGCAGTACTTC. It translates to CASSSPTSGRTEQYF. V gene TRBV28 combines with J gene TRBJ2-7; 12 bases line up with TRBD2. This CDR3 is 15 amino acids long. Trimming took 4 bases from V and 6 from J; bases not matched to a gene: 7. Germline V gene data show CDR1 as MDHEN and CDR2 as SYDVKM.

V gene TRBV19 combines with J gene TRBJ1-3, with D possibly matching TRBD1 (6 bases). The CDR3 runs to 14 residues. Germline assignment: CDR1 LNHDA and CDR2 SQIVND (reference sequence). Trimming stripped 5 bases from V and 2 bases from J, with 10 bases between. The CDR3 coding sequence is TGTGCCAGTAGTTATGGACAGACTGGAAACACCATATATTTT. Translation: CASSYGQTGNTIYF.

The V gene is TRBV10-3, the J gene TRBJ2-7; D not certain. Germline-derived CDR1 and CDR2 are ENHRY and SYGVKD. The CDR3 totals 11 residues. V was pared by 4 bases and J by 5 bases, with 6 bases between. In DNA form, the CDR3 reads TGTGCCATCAGTGGGTCCAACGAGCAGTACTTC. Its translation is CAISGSNEQYF.

The rearrangement joins TRBV6-5 to TRBJ2-7; weak D call: TRBD1 (6 bases). The CDR3 has 13 amino acids. Germline CDR1 reads MNHEY; CDR2 reads SVGAGI. Trimming took 6 bases from V and 5 from J, leaving 14 bases between them. The CDR3 nucleotides read TGTGCCAGCAGCTCTCCCGACAGGAACGAGCAGTACTTC. Protein product: CASSSPDRNEQYF.

The genes are TRBV7-8 and TRBJ1-4; D uncertain. Germline CDR1 and CDR2: SGHVS and FQNEAQ. V lost 3 bases and J lost 2, with 7 bases in between. The CDR3 is 14 residues long. The CDR3: CASSFMGTNEKLFF. The CDR3 nucleotides read TGTGCCAGCAGCTTCATGGGCACTAATGAAAAACTGTTTTTT. The variable domain in full, with the rest retrieved from reference TRBV7-8 and TRBJ1-4, is GAGVSQSPRYKVAKRGQDVALRCDPISGHVSLFWYQQALGQGPEFLTYFQNEAQLDKSGLPSDRFFAERPEGSVSTLKIQRTQQEDSAVYLCASSFMGTNEKLFFGSGTQLSVL.

V usage is TRBV5-1 and J usage is TRBJ1-5; TRBD1 matches 7 bases. Germline CDR1 is SGHRS and CDR2 is YFSETQ. This CDR3 contains 18 residues. Losses at the gene ends were 0 bases for V and 0 bases for J; bases not matched to a gene: 9. The CDR3 region is CASSLGQGGSLSNQPQHF. In DNA form, the CDR3 reads TGCGCCAGCAGCTTGGGGCAGGGGGGATCCCTTAGCAATCAGCCCCAGCATTTT.

V usage is TRBV18 and J usage is TRBJ2-1; 8 bases fit TRBD1. Germline V lookup: CDR1 KGHSH, CDR2 LQKENI. With 5 bases clipped from V and 8 bases from J, the junction kept 5 bases outside the gene matches. The CDR3 length is 13 residues. Here the CDR3 reads CASSKTGVHEQFF. CDR3 coding DNA: TGTGCCAGCTCAAAGACAGGGGTACATGAGCAGTTCTTC.